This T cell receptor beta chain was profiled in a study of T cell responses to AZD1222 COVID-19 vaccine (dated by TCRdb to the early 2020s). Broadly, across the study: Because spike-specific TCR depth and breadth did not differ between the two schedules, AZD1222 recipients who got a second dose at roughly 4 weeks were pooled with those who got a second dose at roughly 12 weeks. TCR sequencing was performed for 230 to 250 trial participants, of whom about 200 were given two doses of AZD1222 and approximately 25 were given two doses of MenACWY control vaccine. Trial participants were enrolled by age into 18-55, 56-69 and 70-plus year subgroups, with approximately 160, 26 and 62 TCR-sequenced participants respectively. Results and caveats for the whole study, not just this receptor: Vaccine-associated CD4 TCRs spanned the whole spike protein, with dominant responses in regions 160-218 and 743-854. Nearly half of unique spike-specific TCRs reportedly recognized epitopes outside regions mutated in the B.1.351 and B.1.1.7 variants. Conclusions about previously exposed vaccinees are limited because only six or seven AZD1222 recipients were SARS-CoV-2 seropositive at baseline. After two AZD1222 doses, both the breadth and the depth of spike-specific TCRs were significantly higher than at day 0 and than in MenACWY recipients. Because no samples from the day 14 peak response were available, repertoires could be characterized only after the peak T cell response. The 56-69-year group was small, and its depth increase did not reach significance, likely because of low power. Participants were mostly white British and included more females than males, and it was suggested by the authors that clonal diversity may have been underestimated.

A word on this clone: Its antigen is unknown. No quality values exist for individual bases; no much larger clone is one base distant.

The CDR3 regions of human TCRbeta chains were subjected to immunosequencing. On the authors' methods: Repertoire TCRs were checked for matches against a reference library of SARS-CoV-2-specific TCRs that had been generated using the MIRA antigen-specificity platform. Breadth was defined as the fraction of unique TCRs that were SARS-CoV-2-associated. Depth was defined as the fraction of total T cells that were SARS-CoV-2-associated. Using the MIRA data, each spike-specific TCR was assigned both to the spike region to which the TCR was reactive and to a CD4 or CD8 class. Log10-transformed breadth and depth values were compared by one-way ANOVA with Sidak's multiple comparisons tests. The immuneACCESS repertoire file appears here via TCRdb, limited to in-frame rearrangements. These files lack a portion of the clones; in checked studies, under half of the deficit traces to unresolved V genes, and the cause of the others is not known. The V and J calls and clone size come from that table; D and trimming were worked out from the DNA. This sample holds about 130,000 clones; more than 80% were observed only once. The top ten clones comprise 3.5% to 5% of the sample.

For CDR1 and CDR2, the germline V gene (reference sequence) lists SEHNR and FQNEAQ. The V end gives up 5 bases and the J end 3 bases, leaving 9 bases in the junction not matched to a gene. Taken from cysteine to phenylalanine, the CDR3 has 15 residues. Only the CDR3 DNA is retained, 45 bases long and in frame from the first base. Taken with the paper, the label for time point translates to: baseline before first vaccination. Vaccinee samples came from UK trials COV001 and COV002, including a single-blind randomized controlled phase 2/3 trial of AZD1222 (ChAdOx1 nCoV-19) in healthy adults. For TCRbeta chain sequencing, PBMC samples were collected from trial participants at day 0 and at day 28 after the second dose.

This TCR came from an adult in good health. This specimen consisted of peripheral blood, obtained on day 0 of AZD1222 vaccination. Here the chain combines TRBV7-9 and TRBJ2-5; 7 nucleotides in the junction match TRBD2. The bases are TGTGCCAGCAGCCCCAGCGGGGCCAAAAAAGAGACCCAGTACTTC. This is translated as CASSPSGAKKETQYF.